Below are 9 T cell receptor beta chains sequenced from a single sample in a study of siplizumab effects on memory and regulatory T cells. TCRdb's copy holds only in-frame clones and misses some; the assay was immunoSEQ multiplex PCR. The sample yields some 70,000 clones, 80% to 90% seen once. The specimen sequenced was Tregs sorted from blood. Every receptor here comes from a human donor in good health.

This sequence joins TRBV15 and TRBJ1-2; D is perhaps TRBD1 (5 bases). With 5 bases removed from V and 4 bases from J, the gap between germline ends came to 14 bases. The CDR3 covers 14 residues. Germline CDR1 LNHNV, CDR2 YYDKDF (reference sequence). This chain's CDR3 is CATSPQTVSYGYTF. CDR3 coding DNA: TGTGCCACCAGCCCTCAGACAGTTTCCTATGGCTACACCTTC.

By share of the sample, this clone is medium-sized. The rearrangement links TRBV30 to TRBJ1-5; D gene unclear. V shed 3 bases and J shed 0 bases, with 6 bases lying between them. Germline V gives CDR1 GTSNPN, CDR2 SVGIG (reference sequence). The CDR3 contains 13 residues. The CDR3 is CAWRSDSNQPQHF. In DNA, the CDR3 is TGTGCCTGGAGGTCGGATAGCAATCAGCCCCAGCATTTT.

The chain is built from TRBV4-2 and TRBJ2-2, with D hard to call. CDR3 length equals 15 residues. Trimming removed 1 base from V and 0 bases from J, with 6 bases in between. Per germline, CDR1 LGHNA and CDR2 YNFKEQ. Written as DNA, the CDR3 is TGTGCCAGCAGCCAAGGGCGGACGAACACCGGGGAGCTGTTTTTT. Protein sequence: CASSQGRTNTGELFF.

This clone was seen a handful of times. The rearrangement joins TRBV7-2 to TRBJ2-3; D not resolved. Trimming stripped 5 bases from V and 5 bases from J, with 23 bases between. The CDR3 extends over 17 amino acids. Per the germline V gene, CDR1 is SGHTA and CDR2 is FQGNSA. In DNA, the CDR3 is TGTGCCAGCAGCCCGACGGCCAGGTCAGGCATTGGAGATACGCAGTATTTT. This sequence encodes CASSPTARSGIGDTQYF.

In its sample, this clone was seen once. V and J are TRBV10-3 and TRBJ2-7; 7 bases map to TRBD1. V lost 6 bases to trimming and J lost 5 bases; unmatched junction nucleotides: 10. This CDR3 contains 14 residues. Germline V CDR1 and CDR2: ENHRY, SYGVKD. DNA for the CDR3: TGTGCCATCAGCCTACAGGGGAGAGTGAACGAGCAGTACTTC. Amino acids: CAISLQGRVNEQYF.

The chain employs TRBV7-9 and TRBJ1-5; D gene ambiguous. The V gene lost 1 base and the J gene lost 0 bases, with 7 bases spanning the gap. The CDR3 contains 15 residues. The germline V gene has CDR1 SEHNR and CDR2 FQNEAQ (reference sequence). The chain's CDR3 is CASSLDGYSNQPQHF. CDR3 DNA sequence: TGTGCCAGCAGCTTAGATGGCTATAGCAATCAGCCCCAGCATTTT.

V is TRBV7-2 and J is TRBJ2-1, with 14 positions matching TRBD2. The CDR3 covers 15 residues. With V trimmed by 2 bases and J by 8 bases, 2 bases remained unmatched. CDR1 is SGHTA and CDR2 is FQGNSA in the germline V gene. The CDR3 DNA sequence: TGTGCCAGCAGCTTACTGGGACTAGCGGGAGATGAGCAGTTCTTC. Translation gives CASSLLGLAGDEQFF.

This clone is labeled medium-sized (0.01 to 0.1%). The V and J genes are TRBV5-4 and TRBJ2-6, with D maybe TRBD2 (6 bases). Germline assignment: CDR1 SGHNT and CDR2 YYREEE (reference sequence). V dropped 0 bases and J dropped 0 bases, with 10 bases sitting between them. This CDR3 has 17 amino acids. The CDR3 region has the DNA TGTGCCAGCAGCTTGGAAGCGGGCCTCTCTGGGGCCAACGTCCTGACTTTC. Amino acids: CASSLEAGLSGANVLTF. Together with reference TRBV5-4 and TRBJ2-6, the CDR3 gives the full variable domain: ETGVTQSPTHLIKTRGQQVTLRCSSQSGHNTVSWYQQALGQGPQFIFQYYREEENGRGNFPPRFSGLQFPNYSSELNVNALELDDSALYLCASSLEAGLSGANVLTFGAGSRLTVL.

The chain combines TRBV4-2 with TRBJ1-1; D call uncertain. The CDR3 is made up of 12 amino acids. V gave up 4 bases and J gave up 0 bases, with 3 bases separating them. CDR1 and CDR2 (germline): LGHNA, YNFKEQ. The CDR3 here is CASSRMNTEAFF. CDR3 nucleotides: TGTGCCAGCAGCCGCATGAACACTGAAGCTTTCTTT.